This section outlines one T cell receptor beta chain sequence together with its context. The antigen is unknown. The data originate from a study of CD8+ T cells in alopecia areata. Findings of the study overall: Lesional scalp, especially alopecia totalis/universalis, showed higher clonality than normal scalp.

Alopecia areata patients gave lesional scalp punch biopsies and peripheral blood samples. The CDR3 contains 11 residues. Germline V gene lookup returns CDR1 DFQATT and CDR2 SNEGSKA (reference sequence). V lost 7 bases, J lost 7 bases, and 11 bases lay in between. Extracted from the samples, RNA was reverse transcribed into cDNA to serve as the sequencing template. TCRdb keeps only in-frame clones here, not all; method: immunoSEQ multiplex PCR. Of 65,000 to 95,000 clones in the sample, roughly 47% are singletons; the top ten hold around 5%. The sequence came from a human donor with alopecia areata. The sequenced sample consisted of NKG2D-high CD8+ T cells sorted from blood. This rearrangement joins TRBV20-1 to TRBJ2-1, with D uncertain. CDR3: CSVVYGNEQFF. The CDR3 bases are TGCAGTGTCGTATACGGGAATGAGCAGTTCTTC.